This T cell receptor (beta chain) was retrieved from a study of CD8+CD57+ T cells in acquired aplastic anemia. Looking at the study overall: Mean DNA quantity obtained from sorted CD4+ and CD8+ cells was 2.5 to 4 ug.

Profiles of TCR beta VDJ and CDR3 were generated from a genomic DNA template. TCRdb reprocessed the reads with MiXCR, giving one entry per CDR3 protein. The repertoire holds 150,000 to 200,000 distinct CDR3 sequences, with over 55% as singletons. Notes on this clonotype: The antigen remains undetermined.

General observations from the study: Statistical testing detected no significant gap in CD8+ Simpson's diversity between patients and controls.

It was patients with CD8+CD57+ cell expansion by flow cytometry who were chosen for sequencing. The germline V gene encodes CDR1 LNHNV and CDR2 YYDKDF (reference sequence). This CDR3 is 15 amino acids long. Trimming left V 0 bases short and J 0 bases short, with 6 bases between. The genes are TRBV15 and TRBJ2-1; D is unclear. The sequence came from a human donor with aplastic anemia. Sequenced input: sorted CD4+, CD8+, or CD8+CD57+ T cells (not recorded which) from PBMCs. CDR3 coding DNA: TGTGCCACCAGCAGAGAGGATCGCTCCTACAATGAGCAGTTCTTC. As protein: CATSREDRSYNEQFF.